This T cell receptor beta chain originates from a study of CD8+ T cells in alopecia areata. To note about this clone: Its antigen remains unknown. Here the gene names and germline are mouse. The read halts 4 residues ahead of the CDR3 end, with the missing end drawn from the germline J gene.

Broader study findings: Compared with mice, patients displayed less clear TCR sharing, possibly for HLA-related reasons.

Sequencing used cDNA as its template, made by extracting RNA and reverse transcribing it. TCRdb's table, derived via immunoSEQ multiplex PCR, lists solely in-frame clones and lacks some. Recorded here are under 350,000 clones, none singletons. V was pared by 5 bases and J by 2 bases, with 4 bases of the junction left unmatched. Germline assignment: CDR1 LGHNA and CDR2 YNLKQL (reference sequence). This CDR3 spans 15 amino acids. The pooled cutaneous lymph node cells were sorted using several markers (CD4, CD8alpha, NKG2D, NKG2ACE and others). The material sequenced was CD4+ T cells sorted from a lymph node. V is TRBV5 and J is TRBJ2-3; 10 bases fit TRBD1. The origin of this receptor is a C3H/HeJ mouse with alopecia areata. The mouse line has the MHC haplotype H2-k. The sequenced part of the CDR3 DNA is TGTGCCAGCAGCGGGGACAGGGGAAATGCAGAA. Residues: CASSGDRGNAE. The whole CDR3 region reads CASSGDRGNAETLYF.